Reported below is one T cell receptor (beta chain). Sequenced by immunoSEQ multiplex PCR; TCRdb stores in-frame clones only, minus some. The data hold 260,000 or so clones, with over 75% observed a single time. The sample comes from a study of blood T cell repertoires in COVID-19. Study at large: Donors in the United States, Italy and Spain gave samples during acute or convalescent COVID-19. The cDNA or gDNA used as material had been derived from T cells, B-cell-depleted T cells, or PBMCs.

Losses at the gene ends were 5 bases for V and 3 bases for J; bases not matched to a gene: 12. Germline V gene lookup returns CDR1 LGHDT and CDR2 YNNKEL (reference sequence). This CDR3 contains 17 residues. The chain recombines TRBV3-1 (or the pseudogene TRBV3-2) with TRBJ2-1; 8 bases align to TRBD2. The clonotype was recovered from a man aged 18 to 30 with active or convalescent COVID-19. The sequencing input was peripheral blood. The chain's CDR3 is CASSSVNSGDNYNEQFF. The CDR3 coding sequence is TGTGCCAGCAGCTCGGTAAATAGCGGGGACAACTACAATGAGCAGTTCTTC.